The T cell receptor (beta chain) described here comes from a study of blood T cell repertoires in COVID-19. The V gene lost 1 base and the J gene lost 3 bases, with 8 bases spanning the gap. Germline CDR1 SNHLY, CDR2 FYNNEI. This CDR3 has 14 residues. Adults between roughly 18 and 90 years of age took part from about two dozen US areas. Clinical histories supplied by participants themselves formed the basis of cohort assignment. All recovered Cohort 3 donors got two negative PCRs, got clearance, or saw symptom resolution. The authors' processing: Nucleated cell counts were estimated from reference gene primer amplification. Only in-frame clones appear in the TCRdb table, and some are missing; sequencing was by immunoSEQ multiplex PCR. From that table come the V and J calls and clone size; the DNA was used to work out D and trimming. The data hold approximately 220,000 clones, with about nine tenths observed a single time.

The source is a woman under 40 who had recovered from COVID-19. Sequenced sample: PBMCs or T cells enriched from blood (not recorded which). This chain links TRBV2 with TRBJ2-3; D gene ambiguous. CDR3 residues: CASSEVWATDTQYF. CDR3 sequence (DNA): TGTGCCAGCAGTGAAGTATGGGCGACAGATACGCAGTATTTT. The whole variable domain, filled in from reference TRBV2 and TRBJ2-3, reads EPEVTQTPSHQVTQMGQEVILRCVPISNHLYFYWYRQILGQKVEFLVSFYNNEISEKSEIFDDQFSVERPDGSNFTLKIRSTKLEDSAMYFCASSEVWATDTQYFGPGTRLTVL.